This is a list of T cell receptor beta chains from one sample in a study of cytomegalovirus exposure and HLA in healthy donors. This table comes from immunoSEQ multiplex PCR, and its TCRdb copy is limited to in-frame clones, with some not included. The sample includes about 97,000 clones, 81% seen only once; the top ten take 5.2%. Sequences were obtained from PBMCs. Receptors were obtained from a middle-aged man in good health and CMV-seropositive. Each CDR3 is given with its conserved first and last residue. The D gene is left open where the match is weak. Size values are once, few and many counts, or a class for expanded clones, and some rows have none.

v_call,d_call,clone_size,j_call,cdr3_nt,cdr3_aa
TRBV28,-,few,TRBJ1-1,TGTGCCAGCTGGGCAGGGCTTGGCTTGGACACTGAAGCTTTCTTT,CASWAGLGLDTEAFF
TRBV4-1,TRBD2,-,TRBJ2-1,TGCGCCAGCAGCCAAGATCTAGCGGGGGGGCGCAATGAGCAGTTCTTC,CASSQDLAGGRNEQFF
TRBV11-3,TRBD1,-,TRBJ2-5,TGTGCCAGCAGCATCGGGACAGGGTTTGTAGAGACCCAGTACTTC,CASSIGTGFVETQYF
TRBV11-1,TRBD1,once,TRBJ1-1,TGTGCCAGCAGCTTTAAGACAGGGGGGTCTGAAGCTTTCTTT,CASSFKTGGSEAFF
TRBV7-8,TRBD2,-,TRBJ2-1,TGTGCCAGCAGGATCATTAGCGGGACCTACGGGGAGCAGTTCTTC,CASRIISGTYGEQFF
TRBV19,-,-,TRBJ2-3,TGTGCCAGTAGAGGGGAGGTGGGCACAGATACGCAGTATTTT,CASRGEVGTDTQYF
TRBV4-1,-,-,TRBJ2-1,TGCGCCAGCAGCCAAGTAGGGGGGGCCTCCTACAATGAGCAGTTCTTC,CASSQVGGASYNEQFF
TRBV30,-,-,TRBJ2-1,TGTGCCTGGAGGGAGGGCCCGTGGAATGAGCAGTTCTTC,CAWREGPWNEQFF
TRBV5-1,-,-,TRBJ1-1,TGCGCCAGCAGCCCTCTGGGGGCAAACACTGAAGCTTTCTTT,CASSPLGANTEAFF
TRBV5-1,TRBD1,-,TRBJ1-1,TGCGCCAGCAGCTTGGTTGGACAGGGGGCGACTGAAGCTTTCTTT,CASSLVGQGATEAFF
TRBV6-1,TRBD1,-,TRBJ2-7,TGTGCCAGCAGTCAGGGGGCTCTTTACGAGCAGTACTTC,CASSQGALYEQYF